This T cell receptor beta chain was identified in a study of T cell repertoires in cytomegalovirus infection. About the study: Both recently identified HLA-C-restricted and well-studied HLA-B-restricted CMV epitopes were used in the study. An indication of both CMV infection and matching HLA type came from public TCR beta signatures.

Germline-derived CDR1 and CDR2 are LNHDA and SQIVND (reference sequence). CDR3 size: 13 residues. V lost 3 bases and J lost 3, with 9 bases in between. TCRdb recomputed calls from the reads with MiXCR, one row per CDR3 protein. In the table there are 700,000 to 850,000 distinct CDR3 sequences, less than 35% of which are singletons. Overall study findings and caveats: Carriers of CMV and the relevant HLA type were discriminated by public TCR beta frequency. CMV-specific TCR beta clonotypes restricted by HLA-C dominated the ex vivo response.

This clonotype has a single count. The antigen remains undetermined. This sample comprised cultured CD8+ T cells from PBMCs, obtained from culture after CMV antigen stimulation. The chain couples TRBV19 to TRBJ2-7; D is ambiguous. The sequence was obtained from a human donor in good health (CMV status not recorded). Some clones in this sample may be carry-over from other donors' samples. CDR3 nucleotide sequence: TGTGCCAGTAGTATGGCGTTGAACTACGAGCAGTACTTC. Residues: CASSMALNYEQYF. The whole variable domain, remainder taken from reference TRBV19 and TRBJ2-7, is DGGITQSPKYLFRKEGQNVTLSCEQNLNHDAMYWYRQDPGQGLRLIYYSQIVNDFQKGDIAEGYSVSREKKESFPLTVTSAQKNPTAFYLCASSMALNYEQYFGPGTRLTVT.